This passage covers 20 T cell receptor beta chains from one sample sequenced in a study of tumor-infiltrating lymphocytes in primary liver carcinoma. The template, roughly 550 ng total RNA, yielded TCR beta cDNA made with a constant-region primer. Amplification in three nested multiplex PCR rounds with slightly modified ARM-PCR gave rise to TCR beta libraries. Researchers ran the first two PCR rounds for roughly 11 cycles each with TRBV1-TRBV30 forward primers and a C-beta reverse primer. One entry per CDR3 protein results from TCRdb running MiXCR on the multiplex PCR reads. The sample holds roughly 120,000 distinct CDR3 sequences; around two thirds are singletons and the top ten take over 8%. Bulk tissue was left unsorted, and RNA and DNA were co-extracted from about 20-30 mg of it. The specimen was tumor-adjacent normal liver tissue. These receptors came from an older woman with primary liver carcinoma and hepatitis B virus infection.

To note about this clonotype: A read error may be the cause here, since a much bigger clone is one base away. The chain links TRBV5-1 to TRBJ1-1; D not resolved. Looked up from germline, CDR1 is SGHRS and CDR2 is YFSETQ. The CDR3 length is 13 residues. The CDR3: CASRTVGYTGAFF. The DNA of the CDR3 is TGCGCCAGCAGGACCGTGGGTTACACTGGAGCTTTCTTT.

Points on this clonotype: A much larger clone lies a single base off, so this may be a read error. The chain joins TRBV7-9 to TRBJ1-6; D is possibly TRBD1 (5 bases). The germline CDR1 and CDR2 sequences are SEHNR and FQNEAQ (reference sequence). There are 16 residues in the CDR3. The CDR3 region is CASSLLQEYYNSPLLF. The CDR3 nucleotides are TGTGCCAGCAGCTTGTTACAGGAATACTATAATTCACCCCTCCTCTTT.

About this clonotype: A much larger clone sits a single nucleotide away, making a read error possible. The V call is TRBV28, the J call TRBJ2-1; D call uncertain. Germline V CDR1 and CDR2: MDHEN, SYDVKM. The CDR3 runs 13 residues. The CDR3 sequence is CGSSFREYNEQFF. The CDR3 coding sequence is TGTGGCAGCAGCTTTAGGGAATACAATGAGCAGTTCTTC.

This clonotype appeared a few times. No DNA is shown, since the ends of the CDR3 on it are uncertain; the CDR3 is the one TCRdb lists. The V and J genes are TRBV29-1 and TRBJ1-2; TRBD1, as called in the table, went unchecked against the DNA. The V gene's germline CDR1 is SQVTM and CDR2 ANQGSEA. The CDR3 has 12 residues if both end residues are counted. CDR3 residues: CSGAQGHYGCTF.

About this clonotype: This is likely a read error, given that the CDR3 carries no conserved phenylalanine or tryptophan at its end. The rearrangement joins TRBV10-2 to TRBJ2-5, with 7 bases aligning to TRBD2. Germline V gives CDR1 WSHSY, CDR2 SAAADI. Trimming at V came to 0 bases and at J to 1 base, leaving 8 bases not matched to a gene. The CDR3 has 17 residues. The CDR3 bases are TGCGCCAGCAGTGAGTCGATAATAGCGGGCCCCCAAGAGACCCAGTACCTC. Translated: CASSESIIAGPQETQYL.

To note about this clonotype: Possible read error: a much larger clone is one base away. The chain joins TRBV28 to TRBJ1-5, with 8 bases that match TRBD1. Losses at the gene ends were 8 bases for V and 12 bases for J; bases not matched to a gene: 9. Germline V lookup: CDR1 MDHEN, CDR2 SYDVKM. This CDR3 is 12 amino acids long. In DNA, the CDR3 is TGTGCCAGCGGTGTCTCCGGGACAGGCCAGCATTTT. The encoded protein is CASGVSGTGQHF.

This clonotype was recorded once. One junction end does not reproduce the germline sequence, and a read error may be involved. The chain has TRBV11-2 and TRBJ2-2; 9 nucleotides agree with TRBD1. This CDR3 contains 16 residues. Looked up from germline, CDR1 is SGHAT and CDR2 is FQNNGV. CDR3 protein: CANSTLTGGSSGVLFF. CDR3 bases: TGTGCCAACAGCACCTTGACAGGGGGGTCGTCCGGGGTACTGTTTTTT.

Worth noting for this clonotype: It may be a read error: a sequence one base away is much more abundant. The chain carries TRBV29-1 and TRBJ1-1, with D uncertain. In germline, CDR1 is SQVTM, CDR2 ANQGSEA. The CDR3 sequence is 13 residues long. The CDR3 here is CSVEEGGNTAAFF. CDR3 nucleotides: TGCAGCGTTGAAGAGGGCGGTAACACTGCAGCTTTCTTT. Full variable domain (missing parts from reference TRBV29-1 and TRBJ1-1): SAVISQKPSRDICQRGTSLTIQCQVDSQVTMMFWYRQQPGQSLTLIATANQGSEATYESGFVIDKFPISRPNLTFSTLTVSNMSPEDSSIYLCSVEEGGNTAAFFGQGTRLTVV.

A note on this clonotype: It is likely a read error, because the conserved phenylalanine at the end of the CDR3 is missing. CDR3 coding DNA: TGTGCCAGCAGTTTAACAGCGGCTCAAGAGACCCAGTACTAC. As protein: CASSLTAAQETQYY. The chain has TRBV28 and TRBJ2-5, with a tentative D call TRBD2 (5 bases). From germline, CDR1 is MDHEN and CDR2 SYDVKM. The CDR3 contains 14 residues. Between the trimmed V and J ends, which lost 2 bases and 2 bases, there was a span of 9 bases.

This clonotype has more than one count but fewer than ten. Germline and junction disagree at one end, which may indicate a read error. The chain is built from TRBV11-2 and TRBJ2-3; TRBD2 matches 8 bases. The germline V gene encodes CDR1 SGHAT and CDR2 FQNNGV. The CDR3 consists of 18 residues. The CDR3 reads CASSSLLTGTSHPDTLYF. DNA of the CDR3: TGTGCCAGCAGCTCCCTCCTTACCGGGACTAGTCATCCTGATACGCTGTATTTT.

This clonotype was seen at least ten times. This chain connects TRBV6-2 or TRBV6-3 to TRBJ2-4; D call uncertain. CDR1 is MNHEY, CDR2 SVGEGT, per germline. The CDR3 loop spans 16 amino acids. V lost 2 bases and J 3 bases, leaving 14 bases between the germline ends. The CDR3 is CASSYQSPVGKNIQYF. CDR3 in DNA: TGTGCCAGCAGTTACCAGTCCCCCGTGGGCAAAAACATTCAGTACTTC.

For this clonotype: One junction end does not reproduce the germline sequence, and a read error may be involved. The V and J genes are TRBV11-2 and TRBJ2-1; 8 positions match TRBD2. Germline-derived CDR1 and CDR2 are SGHAT and FQNNGV. The CDR3 covers 16 residues. CDR3 in amino acids: CASGPLTSERSNKQFF. The CDR3 nucleotides are TGTGCCAGCGGCCCCTTGACTAGCGAGAGGTCCAATAAGCAGTTCTTC.

As to this clonotype: The conserved final phenylalanine or tryptophan is absent from the CDR3, which likely points to a read error. The chain carries TRBV29-1 and TRBJ2-1; 14 bases align to TRBD2. J lost 9 bases, V lost 6 bases, and 7 bases had no gene match. The CDR3 is 14 amino acids. Germline-derived CDR1 and CDR2 are SQVTM and ANQGSEA. CDR3 DNA: TGCAGCGTCGTCGGGACTAGCGGGAGAACTGAGCAGTTCTTA. It translates to CSVVGTSGRTEQFL.

This sequence joins TRBV5-1 and TRBJ2-1; 13 bases align to TRBD2. The germline gives CDR1 SGHRS, CDR2 YFSETQ. V shed 3 bases, J shed 4 bases, and the junction held 13 bases outside the gene matches. The CDR3 is made up of 19 amino acids. The CDR3 DNA follows: TGCGCCAGCAGCTCCACTAGCGGGAGGGCCTCCTACTCTTACAATGAGCAGTTCTTC. Its translation is CASSSTSGRASYSYNEQFF.

On this clonotype: Being one base from a much bigger clone, this may be a read error. The chain carries TRBV30 and TRBJ1-2; D is uncertain. V was trimmed by 5 bases and J by 3 bases, leaving 10 bases between them. There are 12 residues in the CDR3. CDR1 GTSNPN and CDR2 SVGIG come from the germline V gene (reference sequence). The CDR3 here is CAWYSADYGYTF. CDR3 nucleotide sequence: TGTGCCTGGTACTCAGCTGACTATGGCTACACCTTC.

A note on this clonotype: Germline and junction disagree at one end, which may indicate a read error. The genes are TRBV4-1 and TRBJ2-1; TRBD2 might be the D (5 bases). CDR1 and CDR2 (germline): MGHRA, YSYEKL. The length of the CDR3 is 15 residues. The CDR3 loop is CASSHCGLPYNAQFF. The CDR3 nucleotides read TGCGCCAGCAGCCACTGCGGGCTACCCTACAATGCGCAGTTCTTC.

At least ten counts were recorded for this clonotype. The chain couples TRBV6-1 to TRBJ2-7; D may be TRBD2 (5 bases). This CDR3 contains 15 residues. Trimming stripped 7 bases from V and 6 bases from J, with 22 bases between. The germline CDR1 and CDR2 sequences are MNHNS and SASEGT. The CDR3 nucleotides are TGTGCCAGCACCCGGGAAGGGTATTCGCGCTGCGAGCAGTACTTC. Translation: CASTREGYSRCEQYF.

The J gene is TRBJ2-3, the V gene TRBV11-2, with 12 bases aligning to TRBD2. V lost 7 bases to trimming and J lost 4 bases; unmatched junction nucleotides: 15. Germline V gene lookup returns CDR1 SGHAT and CDR2 FQNNGV. This CDR3 region has 18 residues. The CDR3 nucleotides are TGTGCCAGCAATTTACAGGCGAGACTAGCGGGAGAAGCAGATACGCAGTATTTT. Translating gives CASNLQARLAGEADTQYF. The full variable domain, rest sourced from reference TRBV11-2 and TRBJ2-3, is EAGVAQSPRYKIIEKRQSVAFWCNPISGHATLYWYQQILGQGPKLLIQFQNNGVVDDSQLPKDRFSAERLKGVDSTLKIQPAKLEDSAVYLCASNLQARLAGEADTQYFGPGTRLTVL.

This clonotype was seen ten or more times. The chain couples TRBV12-3 or TRBV12-4 to TRBJ2-3; possibly TRBD2 for D (5 bases). CDR3 length: 15 amino acids. Trimming took 6 bases from V and 2 from J, leaving 15 bases between them. The CDR3 spells CASSLRAGNTDTQYF. CDR3 nucleotide sequence: TGTGCCAGCAGCCTAAGGGCCGGGAACACAGATACGCAGTATTTT.

About this clonotype: A read error may produce the germline difference seen at one junction end. The rearrangement uses TRBV6-1 and TRBJ2-1, with D possibly matching TRBD1 (5 bases). The CDR3 sequence is 16 residues long. Germline V gene data show CDR1 as MNHNS and CDR2 as SASEGT. CDR3 amino acids: CVSKIFGAGQNNEQFF. In nucleotides, the CDR3 is TGTGTCAGCAAGATTTTCGGTGCAGGACAAAACAATGAGCAGTTCTTC.